The 21 T cell receptor beta chains presented below share a single source sample, sequenced in a study. Each CDR3 protein gets one entry after TCRdb re-called the 5' RACE reads with MiXCR. This sample has some 8,700 distinct CDR3 sequences, with 27% found just once. The sequencing input was naive CD4+ T cells sorted from a lymph node. The subset denotes: naive CD4+ T cells, CD4+CD45RA+CD25-. All receptors come from a female donor with breast cancer.

This clonotype is medium-sized within its sample. The V gene is TRBV4-1, the J gene TRBJ1-1; TRBD1 might be the D (5 bases). The CDR3 has 14 amino acids. Germline CDR1 MGHRA, CDR2 YSYEKL. V was pared by 2 bases and J by 12 bases, with 19 bases between. DNA of the CDR3: TGCGCCAGCAGCCAACTTCCGGGACGGAGACGACCTTTCTTT. Encoded protein: CASSQLPGRRRPFF.

Only a few counts were recorded for this clonotype. V usage is TRBV19 and J usage is TRBJ1-6, with a tentative D call TRBD1 (6 bases). V was cut by 0 bases and J by 10 bases, with 7 bases left in between. The germline CDR1 and CDR2 sequences are LNHDA and SQIVND (reference sequence). This CDR3 region has 13 residues. As DNA, the CDR3 is TGTGCCAGTAGTATAGACAGGGGATCACCCCTCCACTTT. It translates to CASSIDRGSPLHF.

This clonotype was counted only a few times. The chain joins TRBV7-9 to TRBJ1-4, with no clear D. V gave up 0 bases and J gave up 5 bases, with 13 bases separating them. The CDR3 sequence is 16 residues long. Germline loops: CDR1 SEHNR, CDR2 FQNEAQ (reference sequence). The CDR3 region has the DNA TGTGCCAGCAGCTTAGCGCTAAGTTTCTTCAATGAAAAACTGTTTTTT. This gives the protein CASSLALSFFNEKLFF.

With respect to this clonotype: At one end, the junction sequence differs from germline, possibly due to a read error. V usage is TRBV6-5 and J usage is TRBJ2-3, with 8 bases matching TRBD2. Germline CDR1 MNHEY, CDR2 SVGAGI. The CDR3 sequence is 14 residues long. The CDR3 DNA sequence: TGTGCCAGCGGTCGTAGCGGGAAGGCAGATACGCGGTATTTT. Protein product: CASGRSGKADTRYF.

This clonotype is judged medium-sized. The chain has TRBV6-1 and TRBJ2-2, with unresolved D. Germline V lookup: CDR1 MNHNS, CDR2 SASEGT. Deletions cut 1 base from V and 3 bases from J, with 6 bases between. CDR3 length: 14 residues. CDR3 region: CASSEEGHTGELFF. Here the CDR3 DNA reads TGTGCCAGCAGTGAAGAAGGTCACACCGGGGAGCTGTTTTTT.

The chain links TRBV2 to TRBJ2-1; D might be TRBD2 (5 bases). CDR3 length equals 13 residues. Germline CDR1 SNHLY, CDR2 FYNNEI. V lost 7 bases and J lost 1, with 8 bases in between. The CDR3 spells CASIAGSYNEQFF. The CDR3 DNA reads as TGTGCCAGCATCGCGGGTTCCTACAATGAGCAGTTCTTC.

The chain couples TRBV4-1 to TRBJ1-2; TRBD1 matches 7 bases. Germline V CDR1 and CDR2: MGHRA, YSYEKL. This CDR3 region has 16 residues. With V trimmed by 2 bases and J by 9 bases, 15 bases remained unmatched. The CDR3 nucleotides are TGCGCCAGCAGCCAATACCGGAGCGGGACAGCCTACAGCTACACCTTC. Protein sequence: CASSQYRSGTAYSYTF.

This clonotype is medium-sized in the sample. V and J are TRBV5-6 and TRBJ2-2; 9 nucleotides align to TRBD1. V lost 2 bases and J lost 5; bases outside the gene matches: 7. The CDR3 consists of 16 residues. Per the germline V gene, CDR1 is SGHDT and CDR2 is YYEEEE. For the CDR3, the DNA is TGTGCCAGCAGCTTCGTTCTGGACAGGGGAACCGGGGAGCTGTTTTTT. It specifies CASSFVLDRGTGELFF.

In this sample, this clonotype turned up many times. This CDR3 is CAISEGGDPGNQPQHF. CDR3 coding DNA: TGTGCCATCAGTGAAGGCGGAGACCCAGGAAATCAGCCCCAGCATTTT. The chain recombines TRBV10-3 with TRBJ1-5; D gene uncertain. The CDR3 loop spans 16 amino acids. Trimming shortened V by 3 bases and J by 4 bases, and 16 bases separated the two germline ends. Germline CDR1 ENHRY, CDR2 SYGVKD.

As for this clonotype: A single base separates this from a much larger clone, so it may be a read error. V and J are TRBV5-1 and TRBJ2-7; 9 bases are shared with TRBD2. CDR1 SGHRS and CDR2 YFSETQ come from the germline V gene. The CDR3 covers 15 residues. In nucleotides, the CDR3 is TGCGCCAGCAGCTCGCAAGCGGGAGGAGTGTACGAGCAGTGCTTC. Amino acid sequence: CASSSQAGGVYEQCF. Full variable domain (remainder filled in from reference TRBV5-1 and TRBJ2-7): KAGVTQTPRYLIKTRGQQVTLSCSPISGHRSVSWYQQTPGQGLQFLFEYFSETQRNKGNFPGRFSGRQFSNSRSEMNVSTLELGDSALYLCASSSQAGGVYEQCFGPGTRLTVT.

This clonotype is deemed medium-sized (0.01 to 0.1%). The V and J genes are TRBV12-3 or TRBV12-4 and TRBJ1-5; TRBD1 matches at 7 bases. The V and J ends lost 6 bases and 6 bases, in that order; junction bases with no gene match: 8. This CDR3 region has 14 residues. CDR3 protein: CASSLRQGGQPQHF. CDR3 bases: TGTGCCAGCAGCCTTCGACAGGGCGGTCAGCCCCAGCATTTT.

This clonotype was recorded many times. The chain joins TRBV5-1 to TRBJ1-4, with D perhaps TRBD1 (6 bases). Germline CDR1 is SGHRS and CDR2 is YFSETQ. Trimming removed 2 bases at V and 3 bases at J, with 11 bases between. The CDR3 length is 15 residues. In nucleotides, the CDR3 is TGCGCCAGCAGCTTCTGGGGGCAAGCTAATGAAAAACTGTTTTTT. Residues: CASSFWGQANEKLFF.

Turning to this clonotype: This may be a read error: a much more frequent sequence differs by one nucleotide. V usage is TRBV18 and J usage is TRBJ1-4; D is undetermined. Trimming took 6 bases from V and 4 from J, leaving 9 bases between them. This CDR3 has 13 amino acids. From germline, CDR1 is KGHSH and CDR2 LQKENI. In DNA form, the CDR3 reads TGTGCCAGCTCGGCTCCTATTAATGAAAAACTGTTTTTT. This sequence encodes CASSAPINEKLFF.

The table lists this clonotype with a few counts. This rearrangement joins TRBV5-6 to TRBJ1-1; D possibly corresponds to TRBD1 (5 bases). Germline V gives CDR1 SGHDT, CDR2 YYEEEE. The CDR3 totals 15 residues. V was cut by 1 base and J by 5 bases, with 15 bases left in between. CDR3 DNA sequence: TGTGCCAGCAGCTTGCGGGGGGGGGTGAGGACTGAAGCTTTCTTT. Encoded protein: CASSLRGGVRTEAFF.

This clonotype has only a few counts. A much larger clone differs from this one at a single base, so this may be a read error. The V and J genes are TRBV20-1 and TRBJ1-1; 7 nucleotides line up with TRBD1. CDR3 length equals 12 residues. Germline lookup yields CDR1 DFQATT and CDR2 SNEGSKA (reference sequence). V gave up 5 bases and J gave up 4 bases; unmatched junction bases: 4. The CDR3 sequence is CSADRASTEAFF. The CDR3 nucleotides are TGCAGTGCTGACAGGGCGAGCACTGAAGCTTTCTTT.

A single count supports this clonotype. A much bigger clone sits one base away, suggesting this may be a read error. The V call is TRBV5-1, the J call TRBJ2-6; TRBD2 is a possible D gene (6 bases). CDR3 length equals 19 residues. The germline V and J ends were trimmed by 3 bases and 2 bases, with 21 bases remaining between them. The germline V gene encodes CDR1 SGHRS and CDR2 YFSETQ. CDR3 bases: TGCGCCAGCAGCTGGCCCCGACTAGTTCCCTTGCCTGGGGCCAACGTCCTGACTTTC. Amino acids: CASSWPRLVPLPGANVLTF.

This clonotype was found many times. This chain joins TRBV3-1 and TRBJ2-1; the D gene is possibly TRBD1 (6 bases). The CDR3 has 15 amino acids. Germline CDR1 is LGHDT and CDR2 is YNNKEL (reference sequence). Between the trimmed V and J ends, which lost 4 bases and 5 bases, there was a span of 15 bases. CDR3 sequence (DNA): TGTGCCAGCAGCCCCCGAGGGACACCAAACAATGAGCAGTTCTTC. Its protein product is CASSPRGTPNNEQFF.

This clonotype is labeled medium-sized. This chain uses TRBV20-1 with TRBJ1-3; D gene ambiguous. From germline, CDR1 is DFQATT and CDR2 SNEGSKA (reference sequence). V was trimmed by 6 bases and J by 1 base, leaving 4 bases between them. CDR3 length equals 11 residues. DNA of the CDR3: TGCAGTGCCGTGTCTGGAAACACCATATATTTT. Translating it yields CSAVSGNTIYF.

This clonotype is medium-sized. The chain recombines TRBV20-1 with TRBJ2-7; 13 bases fit TRBD2. V shed 7 bases, J shed 7 bases, and the junction held 13 bases outside the gene matches. CDR1 and CDR2 (germline): DFQATT, SNEGSKA (reference sequence). The CDR3 extends over 15 amino acids. CDR3: CSGSFTSGRAEEQYF. The CDR3 nucleotides are TGCAGTGGATCGTTCACTAGCGGGAGGGCCGAAGAGCAGTACTTC.

This clonotype is categorized as medium-sized. CDR3 amino acids: CSARQETPNTGELFF. The CDR3 nucleotides are TGCAGTGCTAGACAGGAAACACCGAACACCGGGGAGCTGTTTTTT. V usage is TRBV20-1 and J usage is TRBJ2-2, with no clear D. V lost 2 bases and J lost 0, with 10 bases in between. The CDR3 spans 15 residues. From germline, CDR1 is DFQATT and CDR2 SNEGSKA (reference sequence).

This clonotype was observed many times. The rearrangement links TRBV6-5 to TRBJ1-1; D perhaps matches TRBD1 (6 bases). Trimming pared 1 base from V and 9 bases from J, leaving 18 bases between. CDR1 is MNHEY and CDR2 is SVGAGI in the germline V gene. The CDR3 is 15 residues long. CDR3 loop: CASSYLSTGFAQAFF. As DNA, the CDR3 is TGTGCCAGCAGTTACTTGTCTACAGGGTTCGCTCAAGCTTTCTTT.